Following are 24 T cell receptor beta chains from one sample sequenced in a study of CD8+CD57+ T cells in acquired aplastic anemia. Patients picked for sequencing had shown CD8+CD57+ cell expansion detected by flow cytometry. Profiles of TCR beta VDJ and CDR3 were generated from a genomic DNA template. TCRdb reanalysed the reads using MiXCR and keeps one entry per CDR3 protein. This table has 170,000 or so distinct CDR3 sequences, around 48% appearing once. Sequenced material: sorted CD4+, CD8+, or CD8+CD57+ T cells (not recorded which) from PBMCs. These receptors were obtained from a human donor with aplastic anemia.

V usage is TRBV9 and J usage is TRBJ1-1; 7 bases line up with TRBD1. Trimming removed 4 bases from V and 3 bases from J; junction bases left unmatched: 3. Germline V CDR1 and CDR2: SGDLS, YYNGEE. The CDR3 is 13 amino acids. The DNA for the CDR3 is TGTGCCAGCAGCCATACAGGGGACACTGAAGCTTTCTTT. It encodes CASSHTGDTEAFF.

This clonotype was seen more than once but under ten times. The chain joins TRBV27 to TRBJ2-1; D not certain. The V gene's germline CDR1 is MNHEY and CDR2 SMNVEV (reference sequence). The CDR3 is 15 amino acids. The ends were cut back, 3 bases at V and 0 bases at J, with 9 bases in the middle. CDR3 loop: CASSFVAGSYNEQFF. As DNA, the CDR3 is TGTGCCAGCAGTTTCGTGGCAGGCTCCTACAATGAGCAGTTCTTC.

The chain has TRBV20-1 and TRBJ1-5; D uncertain. This CDR3 has 15 residues. V shed 0 bases and J shed 0 bases, with 9 bases lying between them. Per germline, CDR1 DFQATT and CDR2 SNEGSKA (reference sequence). CDR3 in amino acids: CSARDIVGSNQPQHF. For the CDR3, the DNA is TGCAGTGCTAGAGATATAGTCGGTAGCAATCAGCCCCAGCATTTT.

J is TRBJ2-7 and V is TRBV29-1; TRBD1 aligns across 8 bases. The CDR3 spans 12 residues. Germline lookup yields CDR1 SQVTM and CDR2 ANQGSEA. CDR3 residues: CSTNGQGYEQYF. CDR3 in DNA: TGCAGTACCAACGGACAGGGCTACGAGCAGTACTTC.

The sample holds many counts of this clonotype. The gene calls are TRBV7-9 and TRBJ2-5, with TRBD1 matching over 10 bases. This CDR3 spans 15 amino acids. V shed 5 bases, J shed 3 bases, and the junction held 6 bases outside the gene matches. The germline CDR1 and CDR2 sequences are SEHNR and FQNEAQ (reference sequence). For the CDR3, the DNA is TGTGCCAGCAGCCCCCAAGGGACAGGGGAAGAGACCCAGTACTTC. Translated: CASSPQGTGEETQYF.

In nucleotides, the CDR3 is TGTGCCACCAGCAGAGATCGAGTTGAACCCACCATATATTTT. This sequence encodes CATSRDRVEPTIYF. The chain is built from TRBV15 and TRBJ1-3; D call uncertain. The CDR3 totals 14 residues. V was pared by 0 bases and J by 9 bases, with 12 bases between. The germline gives CDR1 LNHNV, CDR2 YYDKDF (reference sequence). Full variable domain (remainder filled in from reference TRBV15 and TRBJ1-3): DAMVIQNPRYQVTQFGKPVTLSCSQTLNHNVMYWYQQKSSQAPKLLFHYYDKDFNNEADTPDNFQSRRPNTSFCFLDIRSPGLGDTAMYLCATSRDRVEPTIYFGEGSWLTVV.

This clonotype was seen at least ten times. This chain uses TRBV19 with TRBJ1-1, with TRBD1 identical over 7 bases. CDR3 length: 16 amino acids. Losses at the gene ends were 4 bases for V and 4 bases for J; bases not matched to a gene: 12. In germline, CDR1 is LNHDA, CDR2 SQIVND (reference sequence). This chain's CDR3 is CASSTTGFVGSTEAFF. The CDR3 coding sequence is TGTGCCAGTAGTACGACAGGGTTTGTCGGTAGCACTGAAGCTTTCTTT.

As concerns this clonotype: Just one base apart from a much larger clone, this may be a read error. This rearrangement joins TRBV6-5 to TRBJ2-7; no definite D call. The V end lost 3 bases, the J end lost 3 bases, and 12 bases lay between the germline ends. The CDR3 has 14 residues. Germline CDR1 MNHEY, CDR2 SVGAGI. The DNA for the CDR3 is TGTGCCAGCAGTTATAGCTACAGTGACTACGAGCAGTACTTC. Translated, it gives CASSYSYSDYEQYF.

The rearrangement joins TRBV27 to TRBJ1-6, with 10 positions matching TRBD1. Germline-derived CDR1 and CDR2 are MNHEY and SMNVEV (reference sequence). J gave up 10 bases and V 7 bases, and 7 bases lay outside the gene matches. The CDR3 is 14 amino acids. CDR3 nucleotides: TGTGCCAGCACCCGGACAGGGGGAGGCTCACCCCTCCACTTT. This gives the protein CASTRTGGGSPLHF.

The chain joins TRBV19 to TRBJ1-1; no definite D call. With 6 bases removed from V and 3 bases from J, the gap between germline ends came to 8 bases. CDR1 is LNHDA and CDR2 is SQIVND in the germline V gene (reference sequence). This CDR3 spans 12 amino acids. The CDR3 DNA reads TGTGCCAGTAGGATCGGGTACACTGAAGCTTTCTTT. Residues: CASRIGYTEAFF.

This clonotype was recorded many times. As DNA, the CDR3 is TGTGCCAGCCCAACAGGGGACACTGAAGCTTTCTTT. As protein: CASPTGDTEAFF. The chain joins TRBV12-3 or TRBV12-4 to TRBJ1-1, with 7 bases fitting TRBD1. CDR3 size: 12 residues. Trimming at V came to 8 bases and at J to 3 bases, leaving 3 bases not matched to a gene.

This clonotype was detected only once. The J gene is TRBJ2-1, the V gene TRBV10-2; 12 bases match TRBD2. Germline CDR1 and CDR2: WSHSY and SAAADI. The CDR3 spans 13 residues. With 3 bases clipped from V and 13 bases from J, the junction kept 4 bases outside the gene matches. In DNA, the CDR3 is TGCGCCAGCAGTGAACGACTAGCGGGGGTACAGTTCTTC. Translated, it gives CASSERLAGVQFF.

This clonotype was counted a few times. The rearrangement links TRBV29-1 to TRBJ2-1; 7 bases are a match to TRBD2. Looked up from germline, CDR1 is SQVTM and CDR2 is ANQGSEA. The CDR3 is 13 amino acids. V trimming: 7 bases; J trimming: 5 bases; junction bases outside the gene matches: 8. The CDR3 nucleotides read TGCAGCGAGAAGGCTAGCGGTAACAATGAGCAGTTCTTC. Its translation: CSEKASGNNEQFF.

This clonotype was seen ten or more times. The genes are TRBV6-1 and TRBJ2-2; 14 positions match TRBD2. Germline CDR1 MNHNS, CDR2 SASEGT. This CDR3 has 19 amino acids. Trimming removed 5 bases from V and 1 base from J; junction bases left unmatched: 9. The CDR3 loop is CASSPLTSGRAWNTGELFF. The CDR3 DNA follows: TGTGCCAGCAGTCCCCTGACTAGCGGGAGGGCGTGGAACACCGGGGAGCTGTTTTTT.

The chain joins TRBV29-1 to TRBJ2-1; D may be TRBD1 (5 bases). The CDR3 covers 17 residues. Trimming took off 6 bases at V and 4 bases at J, with 25 bases between the two ends. Germline V gives CDR1 SQVTM, CDR2 ANQGSEA. The CDR3 nucleotides are TGCAGCGTCGGTTTATGGCAAACAGGCTTGGGGTACAATGAGCAGTTCTTC. It encodes CSVGLWQTGLGYNEQFF.

The sample holds many counts of this clonotype. The V and J genes are TRBV4-2 and TRBJ2-3; D ambiguous. V lost 3 bases, J lost 2 bases, and 12 bases lay in between. This CDR3 spans 15 amino acids. In germline, CDR1 is LGHNA, CDR2 YNFKEQ. The CDR3 DNA reads TGTGCCAGCAGCCATAGACCGACGATCACAGATACGCAGTATTTT. Its translation is CASSHRPTITDTQYF.

This clonotype was observed a single time. The chain employs TRBV10-3 and TRBJ2-1; 8 positions agree with TRBD2. The CDR3 spans 21 residues. Per germline, CDR1 ENHRY and CDR2 SYGVKD. V dropped 2 bases and J dropped 1; count of bases not matched to a gene: 19. In DNA form, the CDR3 reads TGTGCCATCAGTGAGGGACTAGCAGGTCGGGCAGACCTTCTGTCCTACAATGAGCAGTTCTTC. This gives the protein CAISEGLAGRADLLSYNEQFF.

This clonotype was counted between two and nine times. The V gene is TRBV6-5, the J gene TRBJ1-5; D is perhaps TRBD1 (5 bases). CDR3 length equals 15 residues. Trimming took off 0 bases at V and 7 bases at J, with 13 bases between the two ends. Germline values: CDR1 MNHEY, CDR2 SVGAGI. This CDR3 is CASSYSPRGGQPQHF. DNA of the CDR3: TGTGCCAGCAGTTACTCGCCCCGGGGCGGACAGCCCCAGCATTTT.

This clonotype has a handful of counts. A much larger clone is a single base away; this may be a read error. The chain links TRBV20-1 to TRBJ1-1; D remains ambiguous. CDR3 length: 15 amino acids. Trimming left V 3 bases short and J 4 bases short, with 18 bases between. CDR1 and CDR2 (germline): DFQATT, SNEGSKA (reference sequence). The CDR3 is CSARDRERTGTEAFF. CDR3 nucleotides: TGCAGTGCTAGGGACCGGGAAAGAACGGGCACTGAAGCTTTCTTT.

This clonotype has a single count. A much larger clonotype is one base distant, so this may be a read error. V gene TRBV9 combines with J gene TRBJ2-3, with D possibly being TRBD2 (5 bases). V was shortened by 7 bases and J by 6 bases, with 9 bases between the two germline ends. The CDR3 is 11 residues long. Germline CDR1 and CDR2: SGDLS and YYNGEE. CDR3 sequence (DNA): TGTGCCAGCGGAGGCATCGATACGCAGTATTTT. This gives the protein CASGGIDTQYF.

The V call is TRBV10-3, the J call TRBJ1-1; possibly TRBD1 for D (6 bases). Trimming cost V 6 bases and J 6 bases, with 14 bases left between them. CDR1 is ENHRY and CDR2 is SYGVKD in the germline V gene. The CDR3 is 13 amino acids. The CDR3 protein is CAIRETGSSEAFF. The CDR3 coding sequence is TGTGCCATCAGGGAGACAGGCTCATCTGAAGCTTTCTTT.

This clonotype is a singleton in its sample. The rearrangement joins TRBV29-1 to TRBJ2-7; the D gene is possibly TRBD2 (5 bases). Germline assignment: CDR1 SQVTM and CDR2 ANQGSEA. Trimming cost V 0 bases and J 0 bases, with 18 bases left between them. The length of the CDR3 is 17 residues. CDR3 amino acids: CSVEDLLEGTSSYEQYF. Written as DNA, the CDR3 is TGCAGCGTTGAAGACCTACTCGAGGGTACAAGCTCCTACGAGCAGTACTTC.

This clonotype came up many times. This sequence joins TRBV2 and TRBJ1-5, with a possible D match to TRBD1 (5 bases). The germline V gene has CDR1 SNHLY and CDR2 FYNNEI. Trimming took off 2 bases at V and 1 base at J, with 9 bases between the two ends. The CDR3 loop spans 15 amino acids. The CDR3 is CASSELQGSNQPQHF. In DNA, the CDR3 is TGTGCCAGCAGTGAACTCCAGGGAAGCAATCAGCCCCAGCATTTT.

V usage is TRBV5-1 and J usage is TRBJ1-2; 7 bases align to TRBD1. J was trimmed by 6 bases and V by 3 bases; bases with no gene match: 5. Per germline, CDR1 SGHRS and CDR2 YFSETQ. The CDR3 consists of 13 residues. The CDR3 nucleotides read TGCGCCAGCAGCTATGGACAGGCAAATGGCTACACCTTC. It is translated as CASSYGQANGYTF. Filled out from reference TRBV5-1 and TRBJ1-2, the complete variable domain reads KAGVTQTPRYLIKTRGQQVTLSCSPISGHRSVSWYQQTPGQGLQFLFEYFSETQRNKGNFPGRFSGRQFSNSRSEMNVSTLELGDSALYLCASSYGQANGYTFGSGTRLTVV.